The T cell receptor beta chain under discussion was sequenced for a study of blood T cell repertoires in COVID-19. Libraries were prepared by immunoSEQ multiplex PCR; TCRdb keeps only in-frame clonotypes and omits some of them. Altogether approximately 60,000 clones are present, 82% being singletons, with the ten largest covering around 21%. The ends were cut back, 5 bases at V and 10 bases at J, with 15 bases in the middle. This CDR3 is 13 amino acids long. Germline-derived CDR1 and CDR2 are MNHEY and SVGEGT. The chain has TRBV6-2 or TRBV6-3 and TRBJ2-1; a possible D gene is TRBD2 (6 bases). The receptor comes from a woman aged 55 to 70 with acute or convalescent COVID-19. Sequenced material: peripheral blood. This CDR3 is CASSQPPSVEQFF. CDR3 bases: TGTGCCAGCAGTCAACCTCCTAGCGTCGAGCAGTTCTTC.